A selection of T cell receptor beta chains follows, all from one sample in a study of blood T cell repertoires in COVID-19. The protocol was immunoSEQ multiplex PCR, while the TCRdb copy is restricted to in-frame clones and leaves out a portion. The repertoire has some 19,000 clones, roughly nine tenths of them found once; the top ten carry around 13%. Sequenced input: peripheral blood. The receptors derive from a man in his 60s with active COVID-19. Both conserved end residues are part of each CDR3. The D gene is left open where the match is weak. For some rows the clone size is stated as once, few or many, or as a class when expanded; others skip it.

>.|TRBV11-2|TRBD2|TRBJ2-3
CASSLAPLAGASTDTQYF
TGTGCCAGCAGCTTAGCCCCACTAGCGGGAGCTAGCACAGATACGCAGTATTTT
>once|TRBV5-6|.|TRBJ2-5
CASSSLQVGETQYF
TGTGCCAGCAGCTCCTTGCAGGTTGGAGAGACCCAGTACTTC
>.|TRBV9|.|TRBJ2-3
CASSVAPFSIDTQYF
TGTGCCAGCAGCGTAGCTCCCTTTAGCATAGATACGCAGTATTTT
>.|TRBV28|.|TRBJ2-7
CASSPGAPYEQYF
TGTGCCAGCAGTCCAGGCGCACCCTACGAGCAGTACTTC
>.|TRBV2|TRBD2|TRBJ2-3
CASSGPGTSGSTDTQYF
TGTGCCAGCAGTGGACCTGGGACTAGCGGTAGCACAGATACGCAGTATTTT
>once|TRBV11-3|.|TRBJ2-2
CASSLVNAGELFF
TGTGCCAGCAGCTTAGTTAATGCCGGGGAGCTGTTTTTT
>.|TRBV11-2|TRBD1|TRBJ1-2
CASSLGLGTGGDGYTF
TGTGCCAGCAGCTTAGGCCTCGGGACAGGGGGGGATGGCTACACCTTC
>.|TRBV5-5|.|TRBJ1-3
CASTPGPTASGTIYF
TGTGCCAGCACCCCCGGGCCGACAGCGTCCGGCACCATATATTTT
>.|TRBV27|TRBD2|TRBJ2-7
CASSRTSWYEQYF
TGTGCCAGCAGCCGGACTAGTTGGTACGAGCAGTACTTC
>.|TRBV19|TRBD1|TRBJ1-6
CASSASGGSTNSPLHF
TGTGCCAGTAGTGCTTCAGGGGGCTCAACGAATTCACCCCTCCACTTT
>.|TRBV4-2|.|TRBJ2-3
CASSQGSEHSTDTQYF
TGTGCCAGCAGCCAAGGTTCGGAGCACAGCACAGATACGCAGTATTTT
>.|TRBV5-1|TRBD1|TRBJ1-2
CASSLTGFGGYTF
TGCGCCAGCAGCCTGACAGGGTTTGGTGGCTACACCTTC
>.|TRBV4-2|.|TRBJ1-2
CASSLGDTPANYGYTF
TGTGCCAGCAGCCTGGGGGACACCCCCGCCAACTATGGCTACACCTTC
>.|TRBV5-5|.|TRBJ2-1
CASSLAEKNEQFF
TGTGCCAGCAGCTTGGCCGAGAAGAATGAGCAGTTCTTC
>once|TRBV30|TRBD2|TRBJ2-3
CAWNAGGPADTQYF
TGTGCCTGGAACGCGGGGGGGCCCGCAGATACGCAGTATTTT